Each of the 28 T cell receptor beta chains below was sequenced from the same sample in a study of cytomegalovirus exposure and HLA in healthy donors. In the PCR, 60 Vbeta and 13 Jbeta primers were used. Method: immunoSEQ multiplex PCR; TCRdb's copy keeps in-frame clones and lacks some. The sample contains 250,000 or so clones, about nine tenths of which appear only once. Sequenced material: PBMCs. All receptors come from a girl aged 2 to 9 in good health and CMV-seronegative.

The gene calls are TRBV19 and TRBJ2-5, with D possibly matching TRBD1 (6 bases). The V end was cut by 8 bases, the J end by 7 bases, with 14 bases between. The germline CDR1 and CDR2 sequences are LNHDA and SQIVND (reference sequence). CDR3 length equals 12 residues. The CDR3 here is CASVDRAWTQYF. In nucleotides, the CDR3 is TGTGCCAGTGTGGACAGAGCCTGGACCCAGTACTTC.

This clone was seen only once. The DNA for the CDR3 is TGTGCCAGCTCACCAGAGGGTTCAAGCGAGCAGTACTTC. It translates to CASSPEGSSEQYF. The genes are TRBV18 and TRBJ2-7; D may be TRBD2 (5 bases). The germline V gene has CDR1 KGHSH and CDR2 LQKENI. The CDR3 runs 13 residues. With 2 bases removed from V and 6 bases from J, the gap between germline ends came to 11 bases.

V usage is TRBV7-5 and J usage is TRBJ1-1. TRBV7-5 has pseudogene status. The CDR3 contains 15 residues. CDR3 nucleotides: TGTGTCAGAAGCCCGCCACGGGGGAATGAGGGTGAAGCTTTCTTT. Residues: CVRSPPRGNEGEAFF.

This clone was detected only once. Other DNA sequences of this sample code for an identical CDR3. V is TRBV6-5 and J is TRBJ1-2; weak D call: TRBD1 (6 bases). Germline V gene data show CDR1 as MNHEY and CDR2 as SVGAGI. V gave up 6 bases and J gave up 8 bases, with 13 bases separating them. The CDR3 extends over 12 amino acids. The CDR3 loop is CASRRTGNGYTF. The CDR3 DNA follows: TGTGCCAGCAGACGTACAGGGAACGGCTACACCTTC.

This clone was picked up one time. The rearrangement uses TRBV10-3 and TRBJ2-2, with 9 bases matching TRBD1. After removal of 7 bases from V and 4 bases from J, the junction contained 7 bases not matched to a gene. The CDR3 runs 15 residues. Germline CDR1 reads ENHRY; CDR2 reads SYGVKD. CDR3 protein: CAINGTGKGTGELFF. In DNA, the CDR3 is TGTGCCATCAATGGGACAGGGAAGGGCACCGGGGAGCTGTTTTTT.

This chain joins TRBV27 and TRBJ2-7; 7 nucleotides agree with TRBD1. The CDR3 sequence is 15 residues long. Germline V CDR1 and CDR2: MNHEY, SMNVEV (reference sequence). Losses at the gene ends were 5 bases for V and 6 bases for J; bases not matched to a gene: 13. In DNA, the CDR3 is TGTGCCAGCAGTCGGAGACAGGGTATGGTTTCCGAGCAGTACTTC. Amino acids: CASSRRQGMVSEQYF.

This clone turned up a few times. The CDR3 sequence is CASSPTWGQNVEAFF. CDR3 DNA sequence: TGTGCCAGCAGCCCCACGTGGGGACAAAACGTTGAAGCTTTCTTT. This chain links TRBV5-6 with TRBJ1-1, with D maybe TRBD1 (6 bases). The CDR3 sequence is 15 residues long. CDR1 and CDR2 (germline): SGHDT, YYEEEE. V was cut by 4 bases and J by 7 bases, with 20 bases left in between.

Here the CDR3 reads CASTHGESSGNTIYF. Here the CDR3 DNA reads TGTGCCAGCACCCACGGGGAATCCTCTGGAAACACCATATATTTT. The V and J genes are TRBV9 and TRBJ1-3; D remains ambiguous. Germline CDR1 SGDLS, CDR2 YYNGEE. The CDR3 contains 15 residues. Trimming stripped 6 bases from V and 0 bases from J, with 13 bases between.

The rearrangement uses TRBV7-8 and TRBJ1-6; 8 bases fit TRBD1. This CDR3 is built from 16 residues. CDR1 is SGHVS, CDR2 FQNEAQ, per germline. V gave up 5 bases and J gave up 10 bases; unmatched junction bases: 13. CDR3 in DNA: TGTGCCAGCAGCGTATTATTCCGGGACAGGAGGTCACCCCTCCACTTT. Its translation is CASSVLFRDRRSPLHF.

This chain connects TRBV5-6 to TRBJ2-7; 7 bases are shared with TRBD1. Germline CDR1 and CDR2: SGHDT and YYEEEE. The CDR3 loop spans 13 amino acids. V lost 4 bases, J lost 4 bases, and 5 bases stayed unmatched. CDR3: CASSAGQEYEQYF. The CDR3 bases are TGTGCCAGCAGCGCCGGACAGGAGTACGAGCAGTACTTC.

The chain couples TRBV5-6 to TRBJ1-5; D possibly corresponds to TRBD1 (6 bases). The CDR3 contains 15 residues. Trimming took 1 base from V and 4 from J, leaving 12 bases between them. CDR1 is SGHDT and CDR2 is YYEEEE in the germline V gene. In DNA form, the CDR3 reads TGTGCCAGCAGCTTGCTGGGGGCAAAAAATCAGCCCCAGCATTTT. Amino acid sequence: CASSLLGAKNQPQHF.

The chain recombines TRBV6-6 with TRBJ2-2; D might be TRBD2 (6 bases). Per germline, CDR1 MNHNY and CDR2 SVGAGI (reference sequence). This CDR3 is built from 14 residues. Trimming removed 5 bases at V and 3 bases at J, with 10 bases between. This CDR3 is CASSQTRDTGELFF. The DNA of the CDR3 is TGTGCCAGCAGTCAGACTAGGGACACCGGGGAGCTGTTTTTT.

The chain employs TRBV28 and TRBJ1-5, with D possibly matching TRBD1 (5 bases). Germline V gene sequence: CDR1 MDHEN, CDR2 SYDVKM. CDR3 length: 15 amino acids. With 2 bases removed from V and 3 bases from J, the gap between germline ends came to 11 bases. CDR3 sequence reads: CASSLLSGYNQPQHF. The CDR3 region has the DNA TGTGCCAGCAGTTTACTGTCAGGGTACAATCAGCCCCAGCATTTT.

This clone was seen just once. The genes are TRBV18 and TRBJ1-5; possible D gene TRBD1, 6 bases. Germline V gene data show CDR1 as KGHSH and CDR2 as LQKENI. Trimming left V 3 bases short and J 4 bases short, with 13 bases between. This CDR3 region has 15 residues. The DNA of the CDR3 is TGTGCCAGCTCACCGGGACAAATGGGGAATCAGCCCCAGCATTTT. Its protein product is CASSPGQMGNQPQHF.

This sequence joins TRBV6-1 and TRBJ1-2, with D possibly matching TRBD1 (5 bases). This CDR3 comprises 15 residues. The germline V gene has CDR1 MNHNS and CDR2 SASEGT. The V and J ends lost 1 base and 2 bases respectively, with 11 bases between them. The CDR3 DNA reads TGTGCCAGCAGTGAAGGGGCCAGGGTCAACTATGGCTACACCTTC. This gives the protein CASSEGARVNYGYTF.

The chain employs TRBV4-1 and TRBJ2-3; perhaps TRBD2 as D (6 bases). The germline V gene has CDR1 MGHRA and CDR2 YSYEKL. The V and J ends lost 6 bases and 4 bases respectively, with 11 bases between them. This CDR3 is 13 amino acids long. The CDR3 DNA follows: TGCGCCAGCAGGTCCGGGGGAGCAGATACGCAGTATTTT. Protein sequence: CASRSGGADTQYF.

The chain is built from TRBV29-1 and TRBJ2-7; 10 positions match TRBD2. Germline-derived CDR1 and CDR2 are SQVTM and ANQGSEA. The J segment lost 7 bases and the V segment lost 5 bases, leaving 14 bases of the junction unmatched. The CDR3 sequence is 15 residues long. The CDR3 spells CSVSPSGSPRGEQYF. As DNA, the CDR3 is TGCAGCGTTTCCCCTAGCGGGAGCCCGAGAGGAGAGCAGTACTTC.

This clone appeared a few times. The genes are TRBV2 and TRBJ2-3, with D perhaps TRBD2 (6 bases). Germline V gene lookup returns CDR1 SNHLY and CDR2 FYNNEI. V lost 2 bases and J 1 base, leaving 13 bases between the germline ends. CDR3 size: 16 residues. CDR3 sequence reads: CASSEWDSRGTDTQYF. The CDR3 DNA reads as TGTGCCAGCAGTGAATGGGACTCACGAGGCACAGATACGCAGTATTTT.

The chain joins TRBV6-1 to TRBJ2-5; D is uncertain. The CDR3 totals 11 residues. V lost 6 bases to trimming and J lost 5 bases, with 7 bases between them. Germline CDR1 reads MNHNS; CDR2 reads SASEGT. The chain's CDR3 is CASREYETQYF. DNA for the CDR3: TGTGCCAGCAGGGAGTATGAGACCCAGTACTTC.

V gene TRBV27 combines with J gene TRBJ2-7; 12 bases are shared with TRBD2. There are 15 residues in the CDR3. With 4 bases clipped from V and 6 bases from J, the junction kept 7 bases outside the gene matches. Germline V CDR1 and CDR2: MNHEY, SMNVEV (reference sequence). CDR3 DNA: TGTGCCAGCAGTTCTCTAGCGGGAGGGATCGGCGAGCAGTACTTC. Translating gives CASSSLAGGIGEQYF.

A remark on this clone: One junction end disagrees with the germline gene, perhaps due to a read error. The gene calls are TRBV7-7 and TRBJ2-7; tentative D call: TRBD1 (6 bases). The V gene's germline CDR1 is SSHAT and CDR2 FNYEAQ (reference sequence). CDR3 length: 13 residues. The CDR3 reads CASSHQQGYEQYF. CDR3 DNA sequence: TGTGCTAGCAGCCATCAACAGGGCTACGAGCAGTACTTC.

The CDR3 sequence is CAWSRTGGLQPQHF. The CDR3 DNA is TGTGCCTGGAGTAGGACAGGGGGCCTCCAGCCCCAGCATTTT. The rearrangement joins TRBV30 to TRBJ1-5; TRBD1 matches 11 bases. The V and J ends lost 2 bases and 7 bases, in that order; junction bases with no gene match: 4. Per the germline V gene, CDR1 is GTSNPN and CDR2 is SVGIG (reference sequence). The CDR3 covers 14 residues.

The chain carries TRBV27 and TRBJ2-7; 10 bases map to TRBD2. J was trimmed by 2 bases and V by 3 bases; bases with no gene match: 1. This CDR3 is built from 14 residues. Germline V gene sequence: CDR1 MNHEY, CDR2 SMNVEV (reference sequence). CDR3 sequence: CASSFSGGAYEQYF. As DNA, the CDR3 is TGTGCCAGCAGTTTCAGCGGGGGGGCCTACGAGCAGTACTTC.

The CDR3 protein is CASSLGAGPYGYTF. DNA for the CDR3: TGTGCCAGCAGCTTGGGGGCAGGGCCCTATGGCTACACCTTC. J is TRBJ1-2 and V is TRBV5-8; a weak D match, TRBD1 (5 bases). From germline, CDR1 is SGHTS and CDR2 YDEGEE. V lost 0 bases to trimming and J lost 4 bases, with 10 bases between them. CDR3 length equals 14 residues.

The rearrangement uses TRBV6-5 and TRBJ1-1; D gene unclear. The CDR3 sequence is 13 residues long. The V gene lost 2 bases and the J gene lost 10 bases, with 14 bases spanning the gap. Germline V gene data show CDR1 as MNHEY and CDR2 as SVGAGI. CDR3 protein: CASSYAVRGIAFF. The CDR3 region has the DNA TGTGCCAGCAGTTACGCGGTTCGGGGTATAGCTTTCTTT.

The chain combines TRBV11-2 with TRBJ1-6, with TRBD1 as a possible D gene (5 bases). The CDR3 totals 17 residues. Trimming left V 1 base short and J 9 bases short, with 19 bases between. Germline CDR1 reads SGHAT; CDR2 reads FQNNGV. CDR3 region: CASSLVRPRNQGSPLHF. The CDR3, as DNA: TGTGCCAGCAGCTTAGTAAGGCCGCGAAACCAGGGTTCACCCCTCCACTTT. Full variable domain (rest looked up from reference TRBV11-2 and TRBJ1-6): EAGVAQSPRYKIIEKRQSVAFWCNPISGHATLYWYQQILGQGPKLLIQFQNNGVVDDSQLPKDRFSAERLKGVDSTLKIQPAKLEDSAVYLCASSLVRPRNQGSPLHFGNGTRLTVT.

This chain links TRBV27 with TRBJ2-1, with no clear D. Per the germline V gene, CDR1 is MNHEY and CDR2 is SMNVEV (reference sequence). The germline V and J ends were trimmed by 5 bases and 6 bases, with 5 bases remaining between them. This CDR3 spans 11 amino acids. In DNA form, the CDR3 reads TGTGCCAGCAGTAATAGCAATGAGCAGTTCTTC. Its translation is CASSNSNEQFF.

V is TRBV10-2 and J is TRBJ2-1; the D gene is possibly TRBD2 (6 bases). Per the germline V gene, CDR1 is WSHSY and CDR2 is SAAADI. CDR3 size: 14 residues. The ends were cut back, 4 bases at V and 3 bases at J, with 10 bases in the middle. CDR3: CASSVGLLYNEQFF. The CDR3 nucleotides read TGCGCCAGCAGTGTGGGACTGCTCTACAATGAGCAGTTCTTC.